Listed here is a single T cell receptor (beta chain). These data originate in a study of OX40 agonist ivuxolimab in advanced cancers. The repertoire was sequenced with immunoSEQ multiplex PCR; TCRdb's copy has only in-frame clones and lacks some. The profile shows about 110,000 clones, about 92% of them singletons. The material was CD4+ or CD8+ T cells sorted from blood, obtained in a trial of the OX40 agonist ivuxolimab. The sequence was collected from an adult with an advanced solid tumor such as melanoma, head and neck, liver or kidney cancer.

In nucleotides, the CDR3 is TGTGCCAGCAGTTCTCAGGGGGCGAACTATGGCTACACCTTC. Translation gives CASSSQGANYGYTF. This rearrangement joins TRBV28 to TRBJ1-2; TRBD1 matches at 8 bases. This CDR3 spans 14 amino acids. J gave up 2 bases and V 4 bases, and 3 bases lay outside the gene matches. Germline V gene lookup returns CDR1 MDHEN and CDR2 SYDVKM.